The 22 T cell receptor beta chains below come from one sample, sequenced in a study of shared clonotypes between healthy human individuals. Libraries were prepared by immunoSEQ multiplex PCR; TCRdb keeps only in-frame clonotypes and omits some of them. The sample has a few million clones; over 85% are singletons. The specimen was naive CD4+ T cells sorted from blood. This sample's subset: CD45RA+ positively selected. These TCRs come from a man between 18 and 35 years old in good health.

The CDR3 DNA is TGTGCCAGCAGTGAACCCAGAGCGGCAAACACCGGGGAGCTGTTTTTT. Residues: CASSEPRAANTGELFF. The chain has TRBV25-1 and TRBJ2-2, with D tentatively TRBD2 (5 bases). The CDR3 loop spans 16 amino acids. V was cut by 2 bases and J by 2 bases, with 12 bases left in between. CDR1 is MGHDK and CDR2 is SYGVNS in the germline V gene.

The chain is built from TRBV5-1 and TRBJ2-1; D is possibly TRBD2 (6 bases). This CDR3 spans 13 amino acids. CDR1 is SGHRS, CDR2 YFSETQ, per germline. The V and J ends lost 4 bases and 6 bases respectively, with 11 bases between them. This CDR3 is CASSGRTINEQFF. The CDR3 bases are TGCGCCAGCAGCGGGAGGACAATCAATGAGCAGTTCTTC.

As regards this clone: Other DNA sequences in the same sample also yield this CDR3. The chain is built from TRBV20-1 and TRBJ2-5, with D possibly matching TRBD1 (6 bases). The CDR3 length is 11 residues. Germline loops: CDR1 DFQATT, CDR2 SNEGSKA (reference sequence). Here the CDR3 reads CSGQYQETQYF. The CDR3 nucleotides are TGCAGCGGACAGTACCAAGAGACCCAGTACTTC.

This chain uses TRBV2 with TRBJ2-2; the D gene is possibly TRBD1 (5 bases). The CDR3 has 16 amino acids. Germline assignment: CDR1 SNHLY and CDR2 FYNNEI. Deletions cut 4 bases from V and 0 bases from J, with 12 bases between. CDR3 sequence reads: CASSVEGRANTGELFF. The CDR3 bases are TGTGCCAGCAGTGTCGAAGGCAGGGCGAACACCGGGGAGCTGTTTTTT.

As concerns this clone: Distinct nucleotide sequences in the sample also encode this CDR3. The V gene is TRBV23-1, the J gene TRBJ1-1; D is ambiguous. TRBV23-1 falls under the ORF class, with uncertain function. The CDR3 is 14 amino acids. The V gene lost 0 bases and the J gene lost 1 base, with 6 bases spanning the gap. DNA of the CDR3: TGCGCCAGCAGTCAATCCGGCGGGAACACTGAAGCTTTCTTT. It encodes CASSQSGGNTEAFF.

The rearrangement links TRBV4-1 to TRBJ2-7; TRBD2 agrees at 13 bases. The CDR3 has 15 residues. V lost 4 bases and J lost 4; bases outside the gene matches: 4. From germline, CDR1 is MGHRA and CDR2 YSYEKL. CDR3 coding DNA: TGCGCCAGCAGCCCCGGACTAGCGGGAGTGTACGAGCAGTACTTC. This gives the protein CASSPGLAGVYEQYF.

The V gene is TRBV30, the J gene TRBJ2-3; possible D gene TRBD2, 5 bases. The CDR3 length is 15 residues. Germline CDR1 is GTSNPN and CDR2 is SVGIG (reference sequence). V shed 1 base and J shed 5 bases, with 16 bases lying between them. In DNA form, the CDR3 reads TGTGCCTGGAGTGAATCGAGGAAGGGAGTAGATACGCAGTATTTT. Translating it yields CAWSESRKGVDTQYF.

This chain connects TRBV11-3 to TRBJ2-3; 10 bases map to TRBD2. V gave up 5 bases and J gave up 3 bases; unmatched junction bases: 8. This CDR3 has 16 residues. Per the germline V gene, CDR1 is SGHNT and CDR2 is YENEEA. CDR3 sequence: CASSPWSSGRTDTQYF. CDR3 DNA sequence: TGTGCCAGCAGCCCGTGGTCTAGCGGGAGAACAGATACGCAGTATTTT.

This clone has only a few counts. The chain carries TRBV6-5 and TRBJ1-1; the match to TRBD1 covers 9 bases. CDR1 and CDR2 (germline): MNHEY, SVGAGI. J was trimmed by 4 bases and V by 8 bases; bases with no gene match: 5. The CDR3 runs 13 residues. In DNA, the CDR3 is TGTGCCAGCGAGGGACAGGGCGGCACTGAAGCTTTCTTT. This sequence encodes CASEGQGGTEAFF.

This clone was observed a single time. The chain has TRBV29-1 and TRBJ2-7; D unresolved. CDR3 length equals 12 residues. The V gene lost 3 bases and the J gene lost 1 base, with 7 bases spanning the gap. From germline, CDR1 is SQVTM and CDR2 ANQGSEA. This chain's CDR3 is CSVDGGSYEQYF. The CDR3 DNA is TGCAGCGTTGATGGTGGGTCCTACGAGCAGTACTTC.

The CDR3 nucleotides are TGCGCCAGCAGCCAAACCCTGACTAGCGGGAGGGCTGGTGGAACAGATACGCAGTATTTT. Its translation: CASSQTLTSGRAGGTDTQYF. V gene TRBV4-1 combines with J gene TRBJ2-3; 14 bases match TRBD2. This CDR3 has 20 amino acids. V shed 2 bases and J 3 bases; nucleotides not matched to a gene: 13. Germline CDR1 is MGHRA and CDR2 is YSYEKL.

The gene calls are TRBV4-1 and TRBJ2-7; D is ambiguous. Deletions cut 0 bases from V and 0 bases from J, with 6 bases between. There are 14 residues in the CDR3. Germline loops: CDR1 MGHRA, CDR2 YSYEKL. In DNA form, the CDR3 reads TGCGCCAGCAGCCAAGATCCTAGCTCCTACGAGCAGTACTTC. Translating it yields CASSQDPSSYEQYF.

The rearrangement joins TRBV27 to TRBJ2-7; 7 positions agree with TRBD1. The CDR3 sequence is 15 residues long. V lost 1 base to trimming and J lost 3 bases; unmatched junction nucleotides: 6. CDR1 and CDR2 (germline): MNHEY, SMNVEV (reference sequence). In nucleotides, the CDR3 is TGTGCCAGCAGTTTATTAGGGGGCTCCGTCTACGAGCAGTACTTC. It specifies CASSLLGGSVYEQYF.

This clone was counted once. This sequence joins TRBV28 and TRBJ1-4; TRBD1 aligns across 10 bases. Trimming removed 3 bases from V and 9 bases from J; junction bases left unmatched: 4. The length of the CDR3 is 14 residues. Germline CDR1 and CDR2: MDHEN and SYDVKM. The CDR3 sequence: CASSLLGQGKKLFF. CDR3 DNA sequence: TGTGCCAGCAGTTTGTTGGGACAGGGGAAAAAACTGTTTTTT.

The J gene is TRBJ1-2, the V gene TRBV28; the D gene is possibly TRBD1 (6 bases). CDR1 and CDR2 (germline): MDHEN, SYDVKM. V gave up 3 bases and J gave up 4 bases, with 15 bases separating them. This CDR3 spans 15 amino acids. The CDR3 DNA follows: TGTGCCAGCAGTTTGCCGTCACAGGGTCTCTATGGCTACACCTTC. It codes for CASSLPSQGLYGYTF.

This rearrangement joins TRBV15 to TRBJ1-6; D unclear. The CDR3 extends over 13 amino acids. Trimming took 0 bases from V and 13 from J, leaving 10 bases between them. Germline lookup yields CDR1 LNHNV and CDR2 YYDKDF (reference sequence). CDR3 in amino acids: CATSRDSLGPLHF. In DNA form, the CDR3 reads TGTGCCACCAGCAGAGATAGCCTGGGGCCCCTCCACTTT.

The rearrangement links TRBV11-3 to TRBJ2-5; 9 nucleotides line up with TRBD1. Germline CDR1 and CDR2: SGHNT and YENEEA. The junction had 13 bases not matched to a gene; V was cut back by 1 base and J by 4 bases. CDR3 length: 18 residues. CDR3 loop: CASSLGYNTGGGGETQYF. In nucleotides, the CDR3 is TGTGCCAGCAGCTTAGGTTATAACACAGGGGGCGGAGGAGAGACCCAGTACTTC.

For the CDR3, the DNA is TGTGCCTGGAGTCCGACTAGACTCCCCCTTGAGCAGTTCTTC. Translating gives CAWSPTRLPLEQFF. The V gene is TRBV30, the J gene TRBJ2-1; TRBD2 is a possible D gene (6 bases). The V end was cut by 2 bases, the J end by 9 bases, with 17 bases between. This CDR3 region has 14 residues. Per the germline V gene, CDR1 is GTSNPN and CDR2 is SVGIG (reference sequence).

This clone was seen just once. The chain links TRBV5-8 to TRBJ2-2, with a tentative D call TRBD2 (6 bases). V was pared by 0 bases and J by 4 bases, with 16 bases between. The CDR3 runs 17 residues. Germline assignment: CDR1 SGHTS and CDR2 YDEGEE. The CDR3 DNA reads TGTGCCAGCAGCTTGGGGGAGGCGGGACCTCGCACCGGGGAGCTGTTTTTT. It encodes CASSLGEAGPRTGELFF.

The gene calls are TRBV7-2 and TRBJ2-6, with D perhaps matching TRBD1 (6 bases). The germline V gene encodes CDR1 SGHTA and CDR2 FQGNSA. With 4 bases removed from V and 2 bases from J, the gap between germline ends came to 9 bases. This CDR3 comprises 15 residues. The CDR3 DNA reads TGTGCCAGCAGCTCCTACAGGGCTGGGGCCAACGTCCTGACTTTC. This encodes CASSSYRAGANVLTF.

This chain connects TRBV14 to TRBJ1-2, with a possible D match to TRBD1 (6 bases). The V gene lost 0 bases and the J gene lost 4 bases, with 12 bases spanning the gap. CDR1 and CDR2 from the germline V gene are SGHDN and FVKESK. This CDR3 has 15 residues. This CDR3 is CASSQDLTGSYGYTF. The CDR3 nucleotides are TGTGCCAGCAGCCAAGATCTTACAGGGAGCTATGGCTACACCTTC.

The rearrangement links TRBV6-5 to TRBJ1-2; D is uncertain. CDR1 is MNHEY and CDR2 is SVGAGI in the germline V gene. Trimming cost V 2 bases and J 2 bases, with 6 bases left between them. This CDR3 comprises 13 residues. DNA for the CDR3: TGTGCCAGCAGTTACGAGGGAAACTATGGCTACACCTTC. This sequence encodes CASSYEGNYGYTF.